Listed here are 32 T cell receptor beta chains from one sample, sequenced in a study of blood T cell repertoires in COVID-19. TCRdb keeps only in-frame clones here, not all; method: immunoSEQ multiplex PCR. The sample has tens of thousands of clones, roughly nine tenths seen once. Sequencing was carried out using peripheral blood. The receptors were sampled from a man in his fifties or sixties with active COVID-19.

CDR3 protein: CAWRAPSSYEQYF. DNA for the CDR3: TGTGCCTGGAGGGCCCCCAGCTCCTACGAGCAGTACTTC. The gene calls are TRBV30 and TRBJ2-7; D gene uncertain. The germline gives CDR1 GTSNPN, CDR2 SVGIG (reference sequence). This CDR3 region has 13 residues. The germline V and J ends were trimmed by 3 bases and 0 bases, with 9 bases remaining between them.

This sequence joins TRBV7-9 and TRBJ1-6; no reliable D call. Germline assignment: CDR1 SEHNR and CDR2 FQNEAQ (reference sequence). The CDR3 sequence is 14 residues long. V lost 2 bases, J lost 7 bases, and 9 bases lay in between. This CDR3 is CASSLFQENSPLHF. The CDR3 DNA follows: TGTGCCAGCAGCTTATTCCAGGAAAATTCACCCCTCCACTTT.

This chain joins TRBV7-2 and TRBJ2-3; 10 nucleotides agree with TRBD2. Germline CDR1 is SGHTA and CDR2 is FQGNSA. Trimming at V came to 7 bases and at J to 2 bases, leaving 12 bases not matched to a gene. This CDR3 comprises 17 residues. CDR3 in amino acids: CASKVLAGVLYTDTQYF. In nucleotides, the CDR3 is TGTGCCAGCAAGGTTCTAGCGGGGGTACTATACACAGATACGCAGTATTTT.

The J gene is TRBJ2-1, the V gene TRBV6-6, with D unresolved. This CDR3 spans 13 amino acids. Trimming cost V 7 bases and J 4 bases, with 11 bases left between them. Germline loops: CDR1 MNHNY, CDR2 SVGAGI (reference sequence). CDR3 coding DNA: TGTGCCAGCACCCTAGGCACATACAATGAGCAGTTCTTC. Residues: CASTLGTYNEQFF.

The rearrangement joins TRBV6-4 to TRBJ2-2, with a tentative D call TRBD2 (6 bases). V lost 3 bases and J 13 bases, leaving 18 bases between the germline ends. The CDR3 covers 14 residues. Germline lookup yields CDR1 MRHNA and CDR2 SNTAGT. CDR3 bases: TGTGCCAGCAGTGAGTCGCCTGGAGCGGGCGTGCTGTTTTTT. This gives the protein CASSESPGAGVLFF.

The genes are TRBV3-1 (or the pseudogene TRBV3-2) and TRBJ2-7; 8 bases are shared with TRBD2. Trimming took 1 base from V and 0 from J; bases not matched to a gene: 2. CDR1 LGHDT and CDR2 YNNKEL come from the germline V gene (reference sequence). The CDR3 extends over 15 amino acids. This chain's CDR3 is CASSQVSGASYEQYF. DNA of the CDR3: TGTGCCAGCAGCCAAGTTAGCGGGGCCTCCTACGAGCAGTACTTC.

The CDR3 region is CASSGAYGNQPQHF. CDR3 sequence (DNA): TGCGCCAGCAGTGGGGCTTATGGCAATCAGCCCCAGCATTTT. The V and J genes are TRBV23-1 and TRBJ1-5; perhaps TRBD1 as D (5 bases). Being an ORF, TRBV23-1 has a function that is uncertain. The CDR3 length is 14 residues. Trimming left V 5 bases short and J 2 bases short, with 10 bases between.

The sample holds one count of this clone. This chain uses TRBV28 with TRBJ1-1; TRBD1 matches 12 bases. V was pared by 1 base and J by 3 bases, with 6 bases of the junction left unmatched. The CDR3 has 17 amino acids. The germline gives CDR1 MDHEN, CDR2 SYDVKM. The CDR3 protein is CASSLLGTGGDYTEAFF. The DNA of the CDR3 is TGTGCCAGCAGTTTATTAGGGACAGGGGGCGATTACACTGAAGCTTTCTTT.

V is TRBV28 and J is TRBJ2-1; D may be TRBD2 (6 bases). This CDR3 is 14 amino acids long. Per germline, CDR1 MDHEN and CDR2 SYDVKM. Trimming took off 5 bases at V and 10 bases at J, with 18 bases between the two ends. This CDR3 is CASSLTSLGLEQFF. The DNA for the CDR3 is TGTGCCAGCAGTCTGACTAGTTTAGGTCTCGAGCAGTTCTTC.

The chain carries TRBV30 and TRBJ1-2; 7 bases fit TRBD1. CDR3 size: 13 residues. CDR1 is GTSNPN and CDR2 is SVGIG in the germline V gene (reference sequence). The ends lost 8 bases at V and 4 bases at J; junction bases unmatched: 10. Here the CDR3 reads CAHQTGDRYGYTF. DNA for the CDR3: TGTGCCCATCAAACAGGGGATCGCTATGGCTACACCTTC. Supplemented by reference TRBV30 and TRBJ1-2, the full variable domain reads SQTIHQWPATLVQPVGSPLSLECTVEGTSNPNLYWYRQAAGRGLQLLFYSVGIGQISSEVPQNLSASRPQDRQFILSSKKLLLSDSGFYLCAHQTGDRYGYTFGSGTRLTVV.

V and J are TRBV14 and TRBJ1-6; possibly TRBD1 for D (6 bases). Germline V CDR1 and CDR2: SGHDN, FVKESK. Trimming stripped 3 bases from V and 7 bases from J, with 10 bases between. This CDR3 comprises 14 residues. CDR3 DNA: TGTGCCAGCAGCCAGATCAGGGGCAATTCACCCCTCCACTTT. Translating it yields CASSQIRGNSPLHF.

The rearrangement links TRBV5-1 to TRBJ2-7; 9 bases agree with TRBD2. With V trimmed by 3 bases and J by 3 bases, 10 bases remained unmatched. Germline V gene sequence: CDR1 SGHRS, CDR2 YFSETQ. CDR3 length equals 16 residues. The CDR3 DNA follows: TGCGCCAGCAGCTCCCCGGCTAGCGGGATTGTCTACGAGCAGTACTTC. Translated, it gives CASSSPASGIVYEQYF.

This chain joins TRBV6-1 and TRBJ2-3; 8 nucleotides line up with TRBD1. J gave up 7 bases and V 2 bases, and 20 bases lay outside the gene matches. CDR3 size: 19 residues. CDR1 and CDR2 (germline): MNHNS, SASEGT. The CDR3 is CASSEMSQGARIAQNTQYF. The CDR3 region has the DNA TGTGCCAGCAGTGAAATGAGTCAGGGGGCTAGGATTGCACAGAATACGCAGTATTTT.

The count of this clone is one. V is TRBV5-1 and J is TRBJ2-1; D remains ambiguous. The CDR3 length is 13 residues. V was shortened by 3 bases and J by 10 bases, with 14 bases between the two germline ends. Germline V gene lookup returns CDR1 SGHRS and CDR2 YFSETQ. CDR3 coding DNA: TGCGCCAGCAGCTCCCCCAATCAGGCGGAGCAGTTCTTC. Its protein product is CASSSPNQAEQFF.

The J gene is TRBJ2-3, the V gene TRBV7-9; unclear D gene. Germline-derived CDR1 and CDR2 are SEHNR and FQNEAQ (reference sequence). The CDR3 extends over 14 amino acids. Trimming left V 3 bases short and J 0 bases short, with 7 bases between. The CDR3 bases are TGTGCCAGCAGCTTTAGTTCTAGCACAGATACGCAGTATTTT. Translation: CASSFSSSTDTQYF.

The chain has TRBV2 and TRBJ2-2; maybe TRBD1 (6 bases). The CDR3 runs to 15 residues. Looked up from germline, CDR1 is SNHLY and CDR2 is FYNNEI. Trimming left V 2 bases short and J 2 bases short, with 9 bases between. Here the CDR3 reads CASSEKQGNTGELFF. CDR3 coding DNA: TGTGCCAGCAGTGAAAAACAGGGAAACACCGGGGAGCTGTTTTTT.

This clone was picked up a small number of times. The chain joins TRBV28 to TRBJ1-5; tentatively, D is TRBD1 (5 bases). CDR1 MDHEN and CDR2 SYDVKM come from the germline V gene. The CDR3 is 14 amino acids. The V end lost 1 base, the J end lost 2 bases, and 6 bases lay between the germline ends. In DNA, the CDR3 is TGTGCCAGCAGTTTATTAGGGGGCAATCAGCCCCAGCATTTT. It translates to CASSLLGGNQPQHF.

This clone was seen once. The rearrangement links TRBV2 to TRBJ2-1; D uncertain. The CDR3 is made up of 15 amino acids. The V and J ends lost 5 bases and 0 bases respectively, with 11 bases between them. Looked up from germline, CDR1 is SNHLY and CDR2 is FYNNEI. The CDR3 DNA is TGTGCCAGCAGTTCCGGGTTTAGCTCCTACAATGAGCAGTTCTTC. Protein: CASSSGFSSYNEQFF. Combining the CDR3 with reference TRBV2 and TRBJ2-1 gives the whole variable domain EPEVTQTPSHQVTQMGQEVILRCVPISNHLYFYWYRQILGQKVEFLVSFYNNEISEKSEIFDDQFSVERPDGSNFTLKIRSTKLEDSAMYFCASSSGFSSYNEQFFGPGTRLTVL.

The chain has TRBV3-1 (or the pseudogene TRBV3-2) and TRBJ2-3, with a tentative D call TRBD2 (5 bases). Germline CDR1 is LGHDT and CDR2 is YNNKEL (reference sequence). This CDR3 spans 16 amino acids. Between the trimmed V and J ends, which lost 4 bases and 0 bases, there was a span of 14 bases. CDR3 amino acids: CASSPFSGGSTDTQYF. DNA for the CDR3: TGTGCCAGCAGCCCTTTTTCGGGCGGGAGCACAGATACGCAGTATTTT.

The chain joins TRBV28 to TRBJ1-1; a possible D gene is TRBD1 (5 bases). Trimming removed 5 bases from V and 4 bases from J, with 20 bases in between. CDR1 and CDR2 from the germline V gene are MDHEN and SYDVKM. This CDR3 has 16 residues. DNA of the CDR3: TGTGCCAGCAGTGCTACCGGGCAGGGATGGCGCACTGAAGCTTTCTTT. Translation gives CASSATGQGWRTEAFF.

This clone was seen a single time. The chain couples TRBV6-5 to TRBJ1-2; D is possibly TRBD1 (5 bases). The CDR3 contains 14 residues. CDR1 is MNHEY, CDR2 SVGAGI, per germline. V was cut by 11 bases and J by 8 bases, with 24 bases left in between. The CDR3 DNA reads as TGTGCCCTACTCCGTCGGGGGGACCCCTTCGGCTACACCTTC. Its protein is CALLRRGDPFGYTF.

The chain combines TRBV30 with TRBJ2-5; 9 bases agree with TRBD2. Trimming removed 1 base from V and 3 bases from J; junction bases left unmatched: 0. The germline V gene encodes CDR1 GTSNPN and CDR2 SVGIG (reference sequence). The CDR3 is 13 amino acids. CDR3 protein: CAWSGGREETQYF. CDR3 DNA: TGTGCCTGGAGTGGCGGGAGGGAAGAGACCCAGTACTTC.

The chain joins TRBV7-9 to TRBJ1-6; D unclear. Trimming shortened V by 5 bases and J by 9 bases, and 8 bases separated the two germline ends. CDR1 SEHNR and CDR2 FQNEAQ come from the germline V gene (reference sequence). The CDR3 loop spans 12 amino acids. Here the CDR3 reads CASSRAISPLHF. CDR3 nucleotide sequence: TGTGCCAGCAGCCGCGCCATTTCACCCCTCCACTTT. Variable domain in full (rest from reference TRBV7-9 and TRBJ1-6): DTGVSQNPRHKITKRGQNVTFRCDPISEHNRLYWYRQTLGQGPEFLTYFQNEAQLEKSRLLSDRFSAERPKGSFSTLEIQRTEQGDSAMYLCASSRAISPLHFGNGTRLTVT.

The genes are TRBV12-3 or TRBV12-4 and TRBJ1-1, with D perhaps matching TRBD1 (6 bases). Trimming removed 5 bases from V and 5 bases from J, with 12 bases in between. The CDR3 spans 13 residues. This chain's CDR3 is CASSHTGITEAFF. CDR3 coding DNA: TGTGCCAGCAGTCATACAGGGATAACTGAAGCTTTCTTT.

The chain recombines TRBV18 with TRBJ1-2; perhaps TRBD1 as D (5 bases). V shed 6 bases and J shed 3 bases, with 11 bases lying between them. Germline lookup yields CDR1 KGHSH and CDR2 LQKENI. This CDR3 has 13 residues. The CDR3 reads CASSRGTDYGYTF. In DNA, the CDR3 is TGTGCCAGCTCCCGCGGGACGGACTATGGCTACACCTTC.

The chain is built from TRBV5-1 and TRBJ2-3; weak D call: TRBD1 (6 bases). The V and J ends lost 5 bases and 1 base respectively, with 14 bases between them. This CDR3 is 15 amino acids long. Germline loops: CDR1 SGHRS, CDR2 YFSETQ. The CDR3 DNA sequence: TGCGCCAGCAGACGAGAGGGGGAGCGCACAGATACGCAGTATTTT. This encodes CASRREGERTDTQYF.

The rearrangement uses TRBV6-6 and TRBJ1-2; D unclear. Trimming took off 6 bases at V and 1 base at J, with 15 bases between the two ends. From germline, CDR1 is MNHNY and CDR2 SVGAGI (reference sequence). The CDR3 sequence is 15 residues long. The CDR3 loop is CASSSGGRRNYGYTF. CDR3 sequence (DNA): TGTGCCAGCAGCTCCGGAGGGCGCCGTAACTATGGCTACACCTTC.

The table lists this clone with a count of one. The chain uses TRBV9 and TRBJ1-6; D uncertain. The germline V and J ends were trimmed by 2 bases and 7 bases, with 7 bases remaining between them. The CDR3 totals 13 residues. Germline V CDR1 and CDR2: SGDLS, YYNGEE. In DNA, the CDR3 is TGTGCCAGCAGCGTGGGGAGAAATTCACCCCTCCACTTT. Amino acid sequence: CASSVGRNSPLHF.

The chain combines TRBV10-2 with TRBJ2-5; 10 bases align to TRBD2. The CDR3 consists of 13 residues. Germline V gene lookup returns CDR1 WSHSY and CDR2 SAAADI. The V gene end was trimmed by 10 bases and the J gene end by 7 bases; junction bases not matched to a gene: 9. The CDR3 sequence is CATTPGLASTQYF. In nucleotides, the CDR3 is TGCGCCACTACCCCGGGACTAGCGTCGACCCAGTACTTC.

The sample holds a few counts of this clone. The rearrangement joins TRBV25-1 to TRBJ2-1; 14 bases agree with TRBD2. With V trimmed by 6 bases and J by 4 bases, 2 bases remained unmatched. Germline V gene data show CDR1 as MGHDK and CDR2 as SYGVNS. The CDR3 has 15 amino acids. This CDR3 reads CASRGLAGAYNEQFF. In nucleotides, the CDR3 is TGTGCCAGCAGGGGACTAGCGGGAGCGTACAATGAGCAGTTCTTC. Filled out from reference TRBV25-1 and TRBJ2-1, the complete variable domain reads EADIYQTPRYLVIGTGKKITLECSQTMGHDKMYWYQQDPGMELHLIHYSYGVNSTEKGDLSSESTVSRIRTEHFPLTLESARPSHTSQYLCASRGLAGAYNEQFFGPGTRLTVL.

The chain joins TRBV11-3 to TRBJ2-5; TRBD2 is a possible D gene (6 bases). The CDR3 is made up of 15 amino acids. Trimming shortened V by 3 bases and J by 4 bases, and 15 bases separated the two germline ends. In germline, CDR1 is SGHNT, CDR2 YENEEA. DNA for the CDR3: TGTGCCAGCAGCTTGTCCGGGAGTTCGCGAGAGACCCAGTACTTC. Protein: CASSLSGSSRETQYF.

The genes are TRBV27 and TRBJ2-4, with 9 bases aligning to TRBD2. CDR3 size: 17 residues. The germline CDR1 and CDR2 sequences are MNHEY and SMNVEV (reference sequence). The trim removed 6 bases at V and 1 base at J, leaving 10 bases unmatched. The CDR3, as DNA: TGTGCCAGCAGCCCTTCGATTAGCGGGAGTGCCAAAAACATTCAGTACTTC. This translates into CASSPSISGSAKNIQYF.